The clone carrying this T cell receptor (beta chain) was counted many times. The sample originates from a study of regulatory T cells in long-lasting Graves disease. Per the germline V gene, CDR1 is MGHRA and CDR2 is YSYEKL. The ends were cut back, 1 base at V and 2 bases at J, with 9 bases in the middle. The CDR3 sequence is 14 residues long. With iRepertoire HTBI primers and Arm-PCR of CDR3 regions, TCR beta libraries were built. TCRdb re-called the multiplex PCR reads through MiXCR, storing one row per CDR3 protein. The sample has hundreds of thousands of distinct CDR3 sequences; 20% to 25% are singletons. Time point given: persistent/refractory GD, antithyroid drugs over 5 years with positive TRAb. After RNA was extracted from PBMCs, the TCR library was made from it. A roughly 10-milliliter sample of peripheral blood was drawn into EDTA tubes.

This sample comprised peripheral blood mononuclear cells (PBMCs), obtained when the disease was refractory, from a patient treated with antithyroid drugs. The V call is TRBV4-1, the J call TRBJ2-7; D ambiguous. The sequence was collected from a female donor with Graves disease. The CDR3 DNA follows: TGCGCCAGCAGCCAAGTGGCAGTTACCTACGAGCAGTACTTC. This translates into CASSQVAVTYEQYF.